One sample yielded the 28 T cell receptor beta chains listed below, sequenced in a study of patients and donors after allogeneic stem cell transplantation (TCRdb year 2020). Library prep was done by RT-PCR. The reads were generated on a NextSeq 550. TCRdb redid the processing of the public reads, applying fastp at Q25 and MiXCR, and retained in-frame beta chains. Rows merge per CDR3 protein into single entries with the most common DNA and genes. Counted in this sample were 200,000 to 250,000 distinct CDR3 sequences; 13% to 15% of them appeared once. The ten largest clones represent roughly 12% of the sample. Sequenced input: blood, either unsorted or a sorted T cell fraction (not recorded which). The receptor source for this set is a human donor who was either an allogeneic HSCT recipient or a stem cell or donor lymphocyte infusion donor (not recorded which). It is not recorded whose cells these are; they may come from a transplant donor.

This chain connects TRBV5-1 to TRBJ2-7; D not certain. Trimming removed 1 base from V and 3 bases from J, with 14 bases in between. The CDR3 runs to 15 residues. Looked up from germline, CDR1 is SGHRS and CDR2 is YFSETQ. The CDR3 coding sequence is TGCGCCAGCAGCTTGACTGGGATGGGGATCTACGAGCAGTACTTC. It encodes CASSLTGMGIYEQYF.

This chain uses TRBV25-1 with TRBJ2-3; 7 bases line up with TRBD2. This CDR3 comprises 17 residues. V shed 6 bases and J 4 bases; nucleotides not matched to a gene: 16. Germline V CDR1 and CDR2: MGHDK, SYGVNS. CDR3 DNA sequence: TGTGCCAGCAGGGGCCCCGTCCTGGCGGGAGTCCCAGATACGCAGTATTTT. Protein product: CASRGPVLAGVPDTQYF.

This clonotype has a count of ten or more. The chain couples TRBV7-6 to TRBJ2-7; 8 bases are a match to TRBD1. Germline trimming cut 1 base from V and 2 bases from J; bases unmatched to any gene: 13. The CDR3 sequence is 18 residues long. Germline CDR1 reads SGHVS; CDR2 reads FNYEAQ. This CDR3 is CASSLVGGFDRGPYEQYF. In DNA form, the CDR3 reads TGTGCCAGCAGCTTAGTAGGGGGGTTTGACAGGGGTCCCTACGAGCAGTACTTC.

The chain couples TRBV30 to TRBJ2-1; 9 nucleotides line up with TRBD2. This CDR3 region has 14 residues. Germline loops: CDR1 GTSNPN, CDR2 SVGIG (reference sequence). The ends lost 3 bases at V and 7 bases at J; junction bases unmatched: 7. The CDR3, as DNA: TGTGCCTGGAGCCGGAGCGGGAGGAAGAATGAGCAGTTCTTC. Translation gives CAWSRSGRKNEQFF.

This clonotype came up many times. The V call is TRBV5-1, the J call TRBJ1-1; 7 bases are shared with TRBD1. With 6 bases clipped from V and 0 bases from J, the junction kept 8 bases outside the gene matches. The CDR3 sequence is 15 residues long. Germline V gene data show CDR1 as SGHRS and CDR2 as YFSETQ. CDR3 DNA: TGCGCCAGCACCCGGGACAGCCCTATGAACACTGAAGCTTTCTTT. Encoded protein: CASTRDSPMNTEAFF.

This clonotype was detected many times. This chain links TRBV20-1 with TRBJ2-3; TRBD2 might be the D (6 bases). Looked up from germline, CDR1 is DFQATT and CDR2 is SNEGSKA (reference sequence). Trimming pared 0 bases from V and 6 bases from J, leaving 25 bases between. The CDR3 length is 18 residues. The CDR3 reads CSARDRFRLAEGRDTQYF. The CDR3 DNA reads TGCAGTGCTAGAGATCGATTTCGCCTCGCGGAGGGGAGGGATACGCAGTATTTT.

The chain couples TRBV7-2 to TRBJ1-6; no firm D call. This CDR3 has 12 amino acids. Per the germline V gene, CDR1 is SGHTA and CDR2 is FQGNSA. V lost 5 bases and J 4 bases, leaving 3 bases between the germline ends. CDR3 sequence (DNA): TGTGCCAGCAGCCGTTATAATTCACCCCTCCACTTT. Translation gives CASSRYNSPLHF.

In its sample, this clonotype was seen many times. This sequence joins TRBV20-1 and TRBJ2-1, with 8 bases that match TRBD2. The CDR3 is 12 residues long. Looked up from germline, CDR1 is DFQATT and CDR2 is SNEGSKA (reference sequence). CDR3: CSQAGARNEQFF. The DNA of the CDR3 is TGCAGCCAAGCGGGAGCTCGGAATGAGCAGTTCTTC.

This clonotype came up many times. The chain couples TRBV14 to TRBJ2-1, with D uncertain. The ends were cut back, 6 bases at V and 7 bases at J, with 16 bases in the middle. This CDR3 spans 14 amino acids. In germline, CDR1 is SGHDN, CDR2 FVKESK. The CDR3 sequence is CASRIGLVGNEQFF. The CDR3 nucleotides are TGTGCCAGCAGGATCGGGCTAGTGGGGAATGAGCAGTTCTTC.

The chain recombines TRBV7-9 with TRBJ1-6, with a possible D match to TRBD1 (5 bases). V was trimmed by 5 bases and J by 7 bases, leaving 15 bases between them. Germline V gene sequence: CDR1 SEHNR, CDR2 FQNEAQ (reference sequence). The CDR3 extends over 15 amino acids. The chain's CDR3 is CASSLEGTLNSPLHF. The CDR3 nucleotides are TGTGCCAGCAGCCTAGAAGGGACTTTAAATTCACCCCTCCACTTT.

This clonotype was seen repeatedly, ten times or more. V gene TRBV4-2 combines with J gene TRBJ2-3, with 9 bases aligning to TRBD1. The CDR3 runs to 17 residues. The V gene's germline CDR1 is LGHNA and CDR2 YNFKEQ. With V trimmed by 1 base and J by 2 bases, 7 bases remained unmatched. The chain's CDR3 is CASSQGVGQGPTDTQYF. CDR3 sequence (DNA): TGTGCCAGCAGCCAAGGGGTGGGACAGGGACCCACAGATACGCAGTATTTT.

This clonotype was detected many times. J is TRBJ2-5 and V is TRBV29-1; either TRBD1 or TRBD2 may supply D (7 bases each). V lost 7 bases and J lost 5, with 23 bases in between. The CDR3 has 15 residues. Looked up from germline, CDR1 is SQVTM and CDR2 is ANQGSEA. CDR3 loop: CSAGGGRQGGETQYF. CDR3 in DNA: TGCAGCGCCGGAGGGGGGCGACAGGGAGGGGAGACCCAGTACTTC.

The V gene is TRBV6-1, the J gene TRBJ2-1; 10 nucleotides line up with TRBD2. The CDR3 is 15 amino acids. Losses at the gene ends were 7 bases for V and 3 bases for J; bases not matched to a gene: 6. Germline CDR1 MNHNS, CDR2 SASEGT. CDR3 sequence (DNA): TGTGCCAGCACCCCTAGCGGGAGTTACTACAATGAGCAGTTCTTC. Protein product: CASTPSGSYYNEQFF.

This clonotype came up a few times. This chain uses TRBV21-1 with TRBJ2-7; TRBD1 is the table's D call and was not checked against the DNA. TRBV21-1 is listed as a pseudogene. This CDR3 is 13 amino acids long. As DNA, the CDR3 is TGTGCCAGCCACGGGGACAGGAACTACGAGCAGTACTTC. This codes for CASHGDRNYEQYF.

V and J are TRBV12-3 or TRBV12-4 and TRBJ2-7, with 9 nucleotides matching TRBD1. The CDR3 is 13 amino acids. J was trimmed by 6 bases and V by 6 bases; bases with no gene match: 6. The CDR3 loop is CASRGGQGVEQYF. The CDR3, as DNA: TGTGCCAGCAGGGGGGGACAGGGCGTCGAGCAGTACTTC.

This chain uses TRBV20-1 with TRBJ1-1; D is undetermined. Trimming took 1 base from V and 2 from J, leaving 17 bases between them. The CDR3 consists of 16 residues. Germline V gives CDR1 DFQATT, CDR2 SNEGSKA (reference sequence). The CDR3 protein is CSARGSTRGHNTEAFF. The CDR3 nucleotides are TGCAGTGCTAGAGGGTCAACAAGAGGGCACAACACTGAAGCTTTCTTT.

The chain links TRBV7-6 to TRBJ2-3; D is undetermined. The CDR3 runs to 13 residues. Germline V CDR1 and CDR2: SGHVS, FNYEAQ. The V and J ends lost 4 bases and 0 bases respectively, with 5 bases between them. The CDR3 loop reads CASSYLSTDTQYF. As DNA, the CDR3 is TGTGCCAGCAGCTACTTAAGCACAGATACGCAGTATTTT.

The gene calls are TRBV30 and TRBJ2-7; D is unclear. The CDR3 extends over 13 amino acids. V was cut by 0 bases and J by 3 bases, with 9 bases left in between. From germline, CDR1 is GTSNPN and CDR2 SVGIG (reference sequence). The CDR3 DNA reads TGTGCCTGGAGTGTAGGCTCATTCTACGAGCAGTACTTC. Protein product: CAWSVGSFYEQYF.

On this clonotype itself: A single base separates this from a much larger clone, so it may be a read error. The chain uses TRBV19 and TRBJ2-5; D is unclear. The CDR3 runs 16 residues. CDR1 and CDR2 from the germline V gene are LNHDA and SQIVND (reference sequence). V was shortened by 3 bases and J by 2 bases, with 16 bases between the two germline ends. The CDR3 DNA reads TGTGCCAGTAGTATGACCGTGGGCATGGGGCAAGAGACCCAGTACTTC. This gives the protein CASSMTVGMGQETQYF.

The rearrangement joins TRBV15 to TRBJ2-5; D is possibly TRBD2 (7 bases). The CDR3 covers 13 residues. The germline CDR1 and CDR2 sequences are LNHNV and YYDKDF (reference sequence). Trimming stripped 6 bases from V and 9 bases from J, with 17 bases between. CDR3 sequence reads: CATREGGNFAQYF. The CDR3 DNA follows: TGTGCCACCAGAGAGGGGGGGAATTTTGCCCAGTACTTC.

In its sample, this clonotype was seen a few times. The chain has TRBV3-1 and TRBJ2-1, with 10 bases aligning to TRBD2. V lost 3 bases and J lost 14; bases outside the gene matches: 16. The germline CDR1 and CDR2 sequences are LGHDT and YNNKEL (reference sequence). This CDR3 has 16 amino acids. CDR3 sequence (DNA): TGTGCCAGCAGCCAGATTGGGGTAGTAGCGGGAGGAGTAAAGTTCTTC. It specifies CASSQIGVVAGGVKFF.

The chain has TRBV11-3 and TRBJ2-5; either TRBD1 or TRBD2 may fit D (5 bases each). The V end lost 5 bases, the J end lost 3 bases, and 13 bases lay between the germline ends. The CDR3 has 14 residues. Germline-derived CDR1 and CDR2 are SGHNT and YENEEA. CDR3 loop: CASSAGGLEETQYF. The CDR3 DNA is TGTGCCAGCAGCGCTGGGGGTTTAGAAGAGACCCAGTACTTC.

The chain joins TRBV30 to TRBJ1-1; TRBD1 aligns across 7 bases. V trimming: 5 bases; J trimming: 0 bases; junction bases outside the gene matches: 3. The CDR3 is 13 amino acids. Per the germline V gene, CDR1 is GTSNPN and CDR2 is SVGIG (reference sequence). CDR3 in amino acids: CAWGGQMNTEAFF. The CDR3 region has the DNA TGTGCCTGGGGGGGACAGATGAACACTGAAGCTTTCTTT.

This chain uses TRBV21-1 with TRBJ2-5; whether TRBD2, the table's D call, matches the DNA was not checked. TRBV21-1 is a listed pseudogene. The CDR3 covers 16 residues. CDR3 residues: CASSKGPSGMGETQYF. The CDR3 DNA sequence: TGTGCCAGCAGCAAAGGGCCTAGCGGGATGGGGGAGACCCAGTACTTC.

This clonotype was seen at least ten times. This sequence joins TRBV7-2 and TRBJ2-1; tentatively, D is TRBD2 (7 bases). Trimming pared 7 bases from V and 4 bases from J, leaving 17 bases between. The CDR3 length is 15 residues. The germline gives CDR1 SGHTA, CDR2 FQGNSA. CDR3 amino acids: CASIQRGGRYNEQFF. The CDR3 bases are TGTGCCAGCATCCAAAGGGGGGGCCGGTACAATGAGCAGTTCTTC.

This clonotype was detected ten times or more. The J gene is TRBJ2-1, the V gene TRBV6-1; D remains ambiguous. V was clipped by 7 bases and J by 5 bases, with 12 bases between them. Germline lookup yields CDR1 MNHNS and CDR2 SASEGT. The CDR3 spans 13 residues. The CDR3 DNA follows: TGTGCCAGCACCGACGTGGCAGACAATGAGCAGTTCTTC. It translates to CASTDVADNEQFF.

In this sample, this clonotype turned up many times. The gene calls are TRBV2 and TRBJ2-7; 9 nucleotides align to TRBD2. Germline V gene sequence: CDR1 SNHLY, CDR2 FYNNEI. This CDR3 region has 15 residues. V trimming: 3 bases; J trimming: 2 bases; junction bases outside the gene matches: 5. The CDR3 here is CASSELSGGTYEQYF. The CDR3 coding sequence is TGTGCCAGCAGTGAGTTGAGCGGGGGGACCTACGAGCAGTACTTC.

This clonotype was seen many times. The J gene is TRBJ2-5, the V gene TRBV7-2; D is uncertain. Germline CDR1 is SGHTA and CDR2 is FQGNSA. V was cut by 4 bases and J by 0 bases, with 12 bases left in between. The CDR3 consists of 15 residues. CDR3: CASSSVTGYQETQYF. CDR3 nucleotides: TGTGCCAGCAGCTCAGTCACGGGTTACCAAGAGACCCAGTACTTC.